The next 18 T cell receptor beta chains were all read from a single sample in a study of cytomegalovirus exposure and HLA in healthy donors. The data were produced by immunoSEQ multiplex PCR, yet TCRdb's version contains in-frame clones alone and is incomplete. The data hold over 110,000 clones, with around 84% observed a single time. Sequenced: PBMCs. The receptor source for this set is a man between 18 and 29 years old in good health and CMV-seropositive.

The rearrangement uses TRBV18 and TRBJ1-5, with D maybe TRBD1 (5 bases). Germline CDR1 and CDR2: KGHSH and LQKENI. Trimming cost V 2 bases and J 0 bases, with 8 bases left between them. The CDR3 runs to 15 residues. The CDR3 DNA is TGTGCCAGCTCACCAACAAGGGGTAGCAATCAGCCCCAGCATTTT. Protein product: CASSPTRGSNQPQHF.

The chain employs TRBV2 and TRBJ1-5; D remains unclear. Germline CDR1 and CDR2: SNHLY and FYNNEI. The CDR3 runs to 16 residues. Trimming shortened V by 4 bases and J by 6 bases, and 19 bases separated the two germline ends. The DNA of the CDR3 is TGTGCCAGCAGTGGCTCGGTGAGCAGGCTAAGTCAGCCCCAGCATTTT. Translation: CASSGSVSRLSQPQHF.

This clone has a handful of counts. The gene calls are TRBV7-8 and TRBJ1-5; possibly TRBD1 for D (5 bases). The CDR3 is made up of 17 amino acids. V lost 2 bases, J lost 0 bases, and 14 bases lay in between. The germline V gene has CDR1 SGHVS and CDR2 FQNEAQ. Here the CDR3 reads CASSLSHTGHSNQPQHF. DNA for the CDR3: TGTGCCAGCAGCTTAAGCCACACAGGCCATAGCAATCAGCCCCAGCATTTT.

The chain carries TRBV6-1 and TRBJ2-1; 9 bases are a match to TRBD1. CDR1 and CDR2 (germline): MNHNS, SASEGT. CDR3 length: 13 amino acids. V shed 10 bases and J 7 bases; nucleotides not matched to a gene: 8. The CDR3 nucleotides are TGTGCCACTACCGGGACAGGGAGGAATGAGCAGTTCTTC. Translation gives CATTGTGRNEQFF.

The rearrangement uses TRBV19 and TRBJ1-5; D not certain. CDR3 length: 17 residues. Trimming cost V 3 bases and J 0 bases, with 15 bases left between them. Germline V lookup: CDR1 LNHDA, CDR2 SQIVND (reference sequence). CDR3 DNA sequence: TGTGCCAGTAGTATGACATCGCTCACCCATAGCAATCAGCCCCAGCATTTT. Translated, it gives CASSMTSLTHSNQPQHF.

The V gene is TRBV5-1, the J gene TRBJ2-5, with 8 bases fitting TRBD1. CDR1 is SGHRS and CDR2 is YFSETQ in the germline V gene. V lost 1 base to trimming and J lost 4 bases; unmatched junction nucleotides: 9. This CDR3 is 16 amino acids long. The CDR3 DNA sequence: TGCGCCAGCAGCTTGACTCGGACAGGGAGCACAGAGACCCAGTACTTC. This codes for CASSLTRTGSTETQYF.

The chain recombines TRBV6-6 with TRBJ1-2, with D hard to call. Trimming cost V 6 bases and J 4 bases, with 15 bases left between them. Germline V gene sequence: CDR1 MNHNY, CDR2 SVGAGI (reference sequence). The CDR3 has 14 residues. The DNA for the CDR3 is TGTGCCAGCAGGGCGACTTTTTCGAGCTATGGCTACACCTTC. It codes for CASRATFSSYGYTF.

This chain links TRBV7-9 with TRBJ2-3, with TRBD1 matching over 8 bases. The CDR3 is 14 residues long. V shed 6 bases and J 4 bases; nucleotides not matched to a gene: 6. Germline V lookup: CDR1 SEHNR, CDR2 FQNEAQ (reference sequence). CDR3 in amino acids: CASRRQGSSDTQYF. The CDR3, as DNA: TGTGCCAGCAGAAGACAGGGGTCGTCAGATACGCAGTATTTT.

The chain uses TRBV11-2 and TRBJ1-5; 10 bases map to TRBD1. V dropped 4 bases and J dropped 1; count of bases not matched to a gene: 7. CDR1 and CDR2 (germline): SGHAT, FQNNGV. This CDR3 spans 17 amino acids. CDR3 region: CASSYSGTGVSNQPQHF. CDR3 coding DNA: TGTGCCAGCAGCTACTCCGGGACAGGGGTGAGCAATCAGCCCCAGCATTTT.

V and J are TRBV28 and TRBJ2-7, with 7 nucleotides matching TRBD2. Per the germline V gene, CDR1 is MDHEN and CDR2 is SYDVKM. The CDR3 consists of 15 residues. The J segment lost 2 bases and the V segment lost 3 bases, leaving 7 bases of the junction unmatched. The CDR3 loop reads CASSFSAGETYEQYF. CDR3 DNA sequence: TGTGCCAGCAGTTTCTCGGCGGGAGAGACCTACGAGCAGTACTTC.

As regards this clone: Other DNA sequences in the sample encode the same CDR3. The genes are TRBV12-5 and TRBJ1-1; no clear D. The CDR3 totals 13 residues. From germline, CDR1 is LGHNT and CDR2 FRNRAP. The ends were cut back, 1 base at V and 2 bases at J, with 5 bases in the middle. This CDR3 reads CASGLGGNTEAFF. The CDR3 DNA reads as TGTGCTAGTGGTTTGGGCGGTAACACTGAAGCTTTCTTT.

The rearrangement uses TRBV30 and TRBJ1-5; 7 bases map to TRBD1. There are 14 residues in the CDR3. The V gene's germline CDR1 is GTSNPN and CDR2 SVGIG (reference sequence). Unmatched junction bases numbered 6, after V lost 3 bases and J lost 4 bases. CDR3 sequence: CAWRATGENQPQHF. DNA of the CDR3: TGTGCCTGGAGAGCTACAGGGGAAAATCAGCCCCAGCATTTT.

This CDR3 reads CASSPAAGGAKNIQYF. The CDR3 DNA reads TGTGCCAGCAGCCCGGCGGCGGGGGGAGCCAAAAACATTCAGTACTTC. The chain links TRBV7-8 to TRBJ2-4, with 8 bases identical to TRBD2. Germline CDR1 reads SGHVS; CDR2 reads FQNEAQ. The CDR3 sequence is 16 residues long. With 5 bases clipped from V and 0 bases from J, the junction kept 6 bases outside the gene matches.

The chain has TRBV2 and TRBJ2-3; TRBD2 agrees at 10 bases. Germline CDR1 SNHLY, CDR2 FYNNEI. The junction had 4 bases not matched to a gene; V was cut back by 2 bases and J by 2 bases. The length of the CDR3 is 16 residues. CDR3 loop: CASSEWLAGATDTQYF. DNA of the CDR3: TGTGCCAGCAGTGAATGGCTAGCGGGGGCCACAGATACGCAGTATTTT.

J is TRBJ2-2 and V is TRBV29-1; 8 nucleotides match TRBD1. The V gene's germline CDR1 is SQVTM and CDR2 ANQGSEA. The CDR3 is made up of 13 amino acids. The V gene end was trimmed by 4 bases and the J gene end by 3 bases; junction bases not matched to a gene: 1. CDR3: CSVVDRDTGELFF. CDR3 bases: TGCAGCGTTGTGGACAGGGACACCGGGGAGCTGTTTTTT.

This chain links TRBV4-2 with TRBJ2-7, with D possibly matching TRBD2 (6 bases). V lost 0 bases and J 7 bases, leaving 10 bases between the germline ends. This CDR3 spans 13 amino acids. The germline V gene has CDR1 LGHNA and CDR2 YNFKEQ. The CDR3 loop reads CASSQERGREQYF. The DNA for the CDR3 is TGTGCCAGCAGCCAAGAACGGGGGAGGGAGCAGTACTTC.

The rearrangement links TRBV19 to TRBJ2-7, with TRBD1 matching 7 bases. The V gene end was trimmed by 0 bases and the J gene end by 1 base; junction bases not matched to a gene: 6. Germline V gene sequence: CDR1 LNHDA, CDR2 SQIVND (reference sequence). The CDR3 is 16 amino acids. The CDR3, as DNA: TGTGCCAGTAGTATAGATGGGACAGCGATATCCTACGAGCAGTACTTC. It encodes CASSIDGTAISYEQYF.

This chain joins TRBV5-6 and TRBJ1-2; 7 bases map to TRBD1. Unmatched junction bases numbered 4, after V lost 6 bases and J lost 8 bases. The CDR3 extends over 11 amino acids. Germline loops: CDR1 SGHDT, CDR2 YYEEEE. This CDR3 is CASTLGGGYTF. In nucleotides, the CDR3 is TGTGCCAGCACCCTAGGGGGCGGCTACACCTTC.